The 28 T cell receptor beta chains in this list originate from one sample, sequenced in a study of blood T cells in healthy people across ages. A second about 6 to 12 cycle PCR used barcoded and J-beta primers. TCRdb passed the 5' RACE reads through MiXCR, listing each CDR3 protein once. The repertoire includes 760,000 or so distinct CDR3 sequences, 25% of them detected once, and 8% to 10% sits in the top ten. These data also formed part of another study, on T cells of mothers and their children.

Source material: blood. The receptor set was obtained from a boy between 5 and 17 years old in good health.

Only a few counts were recorded for this clonotype. The chain joins TRBV7-9 to TRBJ2-7; 9 nucleotides match TRBD1. Germline V gives CDR1 SEHNR, CDR2 FQNEAQ (reference sequence). The CDR3 has 16 amino acids. V shed 5 bases, J shed 0 bases, and the junction held 8 bases outside the gene matches. The CDR3 DNA follows: TGTGCCAGCAGCGGGTCGGGGACAGGGAGCTCCTACGAGCAGTACTTC. This codes for CASSGSGTGSSYEQYF.

This clonotype was seen more than once but under ten times. The rearrangement links TRBV10-2 to TRBJ2-5; the match to TRBD2 covers 7 bases. This CDR3 region has 15 residues. Losses at the gene ends were 0 bases for V and 2 bases for J; bases not matched to a gene: 3. CDR1 is WSHSY, CDR2 SAAADI, per germline. The CDR3 sequence: CASSESLAEQETQYF. In DNA, the CDR3 is TGCGCCAGCAGTGAGTCTCTAGCGGAGCAAGAGACCCAGTACTTC.

The rearrangement uses TRBV19 and TRBJ2-1, with D perhaps TRBD2 (6 bases). The V end was cut by 1 base, the J end by 8 bases, with 15 bases between. Germline CDR1 LNHDA, CDR2 SQIVND (reference sequence). The CDR3 sequence is 15 residues long. Here the CDR3 reads CASSIVVGGAHEQFF. CDR3 nucleotide sequence: TGTGCCAGTAGTATAGTGGTAGGAGGGGCGCATGAGCAGTTCTTC.

In this sample, this clonotype turned up a few times. This sequence joins TRBV5-1 and TRBJ2-5; 8 bases are a match to TRBD2. Germline trimming cut 0 bases from V and 0 bases from J; bases unmatched to any gene: 13. This CDR3 is built from 19 residues. The germline CDR1 and CDR2 sequences are SGHRS and YFSETQ. The CDR3 protein is CASSLEVGKTSGYQETQYF. CDR3 DNA sequence: TGCGCCAGCAGCTTGGAAGTTGGAAAAACTAGCGGTTACCAAGAGACCCAGTACTTC.

The chain carries TRBV27 and TRBJ2-5; tentative D call: TRBD1 (5 bases). The J call may be mistaken, given a closer DNA end match to TRBJ2-7. The CDR3 is 13 amino acids. From germline, CDR1 is MNHEY and CDR2 SMNVEV (reference sequence). This CDR3 is CASSWGPLYEQYF. The CDR3 DNA reads as TGTGCCAGCAGTTGGGGCCCTCTCTACGAGCAGTACTTC.

The chain uses TRBV9 and TRBJ2-7; 9 bases align to TRBD1. With V trimmed by 3 bases and J by 5 bases, 12 bases remained unmatched. Germline CDR1 is SGDLS and CDR2 is YYNGEE. CDR3 size: 16 residues. The CDR3 protein is CASSEVAGTGRNEQYF. In nucleotides, the CDR3 is TGTGCCAGCAGCGAGGTGGCCGGGACAGGGAGAAACGAGCAGTACTTC.

The V and J genes are TRBV29-1 and TRBJ1-1; 7 bases are shared with TRBD1. The CDR3 covers 12 residues. V shed 3 bases and J 4 bases; nucleotides not matched to a gene: 2. Germline-derived CDR1 and CDR2 are SQVTM and ANQGSEA. CDR3 protein: CSVERGLTEAFF. DNA for the CDR3: TGCAGCGTTGAGAGGGGGCTCACTGAAGCTTTCTTT.

J is TRBJ1-2 and V is TRBV6-2 or TRBV6-3; D remains unclear. The V gene's germline CDR1 is MNHEY and CDR2 SVGEGT. The CDR3 spans 15 residues. V gave up 2 bases and J gave up 3 bases, with 13 bases separating them. This chain's CDR3 is CASSYVAGSDYGYTF. The CDR3 DNA sequence: TGTGCCAGCAGTTACGTAGCGGGCTCCGACTATGGCTACACCTTC.

Concerning this clonotype itself: Germline and junction disagree at one end, which may indicate a read error. The V call is TRBV19, the J call TRBJ2-5; 9 positions agree with TRBD1. The J call is in doubt because the DNA end fits TRBJ2-7 better. Per germline, CDR1 LNHDA and CDR2 SQIVND (reference sequence). The CDR3 runs 15 residues. CDR3 bases: TGTACCAGTAGTGCGGCCGAGGGACAGGGTGACGAGCAGTACTTC. Its translation is CTSSAAEGQGDEQYF.

The genes are TRBV6-2 or TRBV6-3 and TRBJ2-5, with TRBD2 identical over 10 bases. The J call may be mistaken, given a closer DNA end match to TRBJ2-1. This CDR3 region has 15 residues. Germline loops: CDR1 MNHEY, CDR2 SVGEGT. The CDR3 nucleotides read TGTGCCAGCAGCAAGCCGGGACTAGCGACCCGAAAGCAGTTCTTC. Its protein product is CASSKPGLATRKQFF.

The table lists this clonotype with a few counts. The chain combines TRBV5-5 with TRBJ1-5; D might be TRBD1 (6 bases). V shed 0 bases and J shed 6 bases, with 16 bases lying between them. Germline V gene data show CDR1 as SGHKS and CDR2 as YYEKEE (reference sequence). The CDR3 runs 16 residues. CDR3 sequence: CASSLDVGGAGQPQHF. Here the CDR3 DNA reads TGTGCCAGCAGCTTGGACGTTGGGGGGGCGGGTCAGCCCCAGCATTTT.

The J gene is TRBJ1-1, the V gene TRBV6-5; 9 positions agree with TRBD1. CDR1 and CDR2 (germline): MNHEY, SVGAGI. This CDR3 comprises 13 residues. V dropped 6 bases and J dropped 4; count of bases not matched to a gene: 3. The CDR3 DNA reads TGTGCCAGCAGGACAGGGGGGTCCACTGAAGCTTTCTTT. Translation: CASRTGGSTEAFF.

This clonotype was counted only a few times. The chain carries TRBV15 and TRBJ1-6; D remains ambiguous. The CDR3 contains 14 residues. Germline V lookup: CDR1 LNHNV, CDR2 YYDKDF (reference sequence). Trimming left V 1 base short and J 6 bases short, with 7 bases between. CDR3 coding DNA: TGTGCCACCAGCAGAGTCGTTCTTAATTCACCCCTCCACTTT. Translating it yields CATSRVVLNSPLHF.

This clonotype has a handful of counts. V and J are TRBV6-5 and TRBJ2-7, with 8 bases matching TRBD2. This CDR3 region has 15 residues. Trimming removed 6 bases from V and 2 bases from J; junction bases left unmatched: 9. The germline gives CDR1 MNHEY, CDR2 SVGAGI. CDR3 in amino acids: CASSLAGLETYEQYF. The CDR3 region has the DNA TGTGCCAGCAGCTTAGCGGGGCTTGAGACCTACGAGCAGTACTTC.

CDR3 residues: CASSPTPTSGASTDTQYF. CDR3 nucleotide sequence: TGTGCCAGCAGTCCGACACCCACTAGCGGGGCTAGCACAGATACGCAGTATTTT. This rearrangement joins TRBV2 to TRBJ2-3; 10 nucleotides line up with TRBD2. Losses at the gene ends were 5 bases for V and 0 bases for J; bases not matched to a gene: 11. Germline assignment: CDR1 SNHLY and CDR2 FYNNEI. This CDR3 spans 18 amino acids.

This clonotype was observed at least ten times. The chain employs TRBV4-3 and TRBJ2-2, with TRBD1 matching over 7 bases. J gave up 1 base and V 6 bases, and 8 bases lay outside the gene matches. Germline CDR1 is LGHNA and CDR2 is YSLEER. This CDR3 has 16 amino acids. CDR3 amino acids: CASREQGSENTGELFF. The DNA for the CDR3 is TGCGCCAGCAGAGAACAGGGGTCGGAGAACACCGGGGAGCTGTTTTTT.

The gene calls are TRBV7-8 and TRBJ1-3; no clear D gene. This CDR3 is built from 14 residues. The germline V gene has CDR1 SGHVS and CDR2 FQNEAQ. V was shortened by 5 bases and J by 4 bases, with 12 bases between the two germline ends. The CDR3 region has the DNA TGTGCCAGCAGCGAAGGTAGAGCCGGAAACACCATATATTTT. Translating gives CASSEGRAGNTIYF. The whole variable domain, remainder taken from reference TRBV7-8 and TRBJ1-3, is GAGVSQSPRYKVAKRGQDVALRCDPISGHVSLFWYQQALGQGPEFLTYFQNEAQLDKSGLPSDRFFAERPEGSVSTLKIQRTQQEDSAVYLCASSEGRAGNTIYFGEGSWLTVV.

This clonotype has a handful of counts. The chain carries TRBV29-1 and TRBJ1-2; 9 positions agree with TRBD1. Per the germline V gene, CDR1 is SQVTM and CDR2 is ANQGSEA. The CDR3 runs 13 residues. With V trimmed by 4 bases and J by 7 bases, 7 bases remained unmatched. The CDR3 DNA reads as TGCAGCGTTGGGTTGGGACAGGGCCTTGGCTACACCTTC. Translation: CSVGLGQGLGYTF.

The V gene is TRBV11-2, the J gene TRBJ2-1, with TRBD1 identical over 10 bases. This CDR3 has 15 residues. Germline loops: CDR1 SGHAT, CDR2 FQNNGV. J lost 8 bases, V lost 4 bases, and 8 bases had no gene match. CDR3 coding DNA: TGTGCCAGCAGCTCAGTAGGGACAGGGGTCGATGAGCAGTTCTTC. The encoded protein is CASSSVGTGVDEQFF.

This clonotype has a count of ten or more. One end of the junction fails to match germline, which may point to a read error. The rearrangement links TRBV5-1 to TRBJ2-3; 10 positions match TRBD2. The germline V gene has CDR1 SGHRS and CDR2 YFSETQ. This CDR3 comprises 15 residues. CDR3 bases: TGTGCCAGCAGTCCGACTAGCGGGAGCACAGATACGCAGTATTTT. It encodes CASSPTSGSTDTQYF.

The V call is TRBV5-1, the J call TRBJ2-3, with D uncertain. The CDR3 loop spans 15 amino acids. Germline V gene lookup returns CDR1 SGHRS and CDR2 YFSETQ. Trimming pared 4 bases from V and 0 bases from J, leaving 12 bases between. CDR3: CASSEPNGSTDTQYF. The CDR3 DNA reads TGCGCCAGCAGCGAGCCTAACGGGAGCACAGATACGCAGTATTTT.

This chain connects TRBV10-3 to TRBJ2-1; D perhaps matches TRBD1 (5 bases). TRBJ2-5 explains the end of the DNA better; the J call may be wrong. The CDR3 totals 12 residues. The germline V gene has CDR1 ENHRY and CDR2 SYGVKD. CDR3 sequence: CAISESGQGQYF. DNA for the CDR3: TGTGCCATCAGTGAGTCTGGGCAGGGCCAGTACTTC.

This clonotype came up a few times. This rearrangement joins TRBV13 to TRBJ2-7; 8 bases align to TRBD1. The trim removed 5 bases at V and 4 bases at J, leaving 7 bases unmatched. This CDR3 comprises 14 residues. Germline V gene sequence: CDR1 PRHDT, CDR2 FYEKMQ (reference sequence). CDR3 amino acids: CASSPVDRDYEQYF. The CDR3 coding sequence is TGTGCCAGCAGCCCCGTGGACAGGGATTACGAGCAGTACTTC.

The V and J genes are TRBV5-1 and TRBJ2-2; D might be TRBD1 (6 bases). CDR1 SGHRS and CDR2 YFSETQ come from the germline V gene. Trimming cost V 2 bases and J 6 bases, with 17 bases left between them. The CDR3 has 16 residues. DNA of the CDR3: TGCGCCAGCAGCTTCAGTGAACAGGGAAGATCCGGGGAGCTGTTTTTT. It is translated as CASSFSEQGRSGELFF.

The chain carries TRBV12-3 or TRBV12-4 and TRBJ2-7; D possibly uses TRBD1 or TRBD2 (6 bases each). Between the trimmed V and J ends, which lost 6 bases and 4 bases, there was a span of 10 bases. This CDR3 contains 12 residues. Here the CDR3 reads CASRGGGYEQYF. CDR3 DNA: TGTGCCAGCAGAGGAGGGGGTTACGAGCAGTACTTC.

This sequence joins TRBV9 and TRBJ2-1; 12 bases line up with TRBD2. The germline gives CDR1 SGDLS, CDR2 YYNGEE. This CDR3 has 16 amino acids. V lost 0 bases, J lost 9 bases, and 7 bases stayed unmatched. The CDR3, as DNA: TGTGCCAGCAGCGTAGGACTAGCGGGAGATAATGGTGAGCAGTTCTTC. Translated: CASSVGLAGDNGEQFF. The variable domain in full, completed from reference TRBV9 and TRBJ2-1, reads DSGVTQTPKHLITATGQRVTLRCSPRSGDLSVYWYQQSLDQGLQFLIQYYNGEERAKGNILERFSAQQFPDLHSELNLSSLELGDSALYFCASSVGLAGDNGEQFFGPGTRLTVL.

This clonotype was seen only a few times. This chain uses TRBV3-1 with TRBJ2-7; no firm D call. Deletions cut 2 bases from V and 2 bases from J, with 10 bases between. This CDR3 is built from 14 residues. Germline V CDR1 and CDR2: LGHDT, YNNKEL (reference sequence). The CDR3 reads CASSQWTTTYEQYF. The CDR3 nucleotides read TGTGCCAGCAGCCAATGGACCACCACCTACGAGCAGTACTTC.

The rearrangement joins TRBV5-1 to TRBJ2-5, with TRBD2 identical over 14 bases. This CDR3 comprises 16 residues. J lost 1 base, V lost 4 bases, and 3 bases had no gene match. Per the germline V gene, CDR1 is SGHRS and CDR2 is YFSETQ. The CDR3 sequence is CASSKGTSGGQETQYF. CDR3 coding DNA: TGCGCCAGCAGCAAAGGGACTAGCGGGGGCCAAGAGACCCAGTACTTC.